This TCR beta chain came from a study of control samples from healthy donors and cancer patients (dated by TCRdb to the early 2020s). The CDR3 measures 14 amino acids from cysteine to phenylalanine. Kept here is only the CDR3 DNA, which spans 42 bases and is read in frame from base 1. CDR1 is given as SGHRS and CDR2 as YFSETQ, both from the germline V gene. V and J are trimmed by 7 bases and 2 bases, and the gene matches miss 6 bases of the junction. Comments on this clone: Its target antigen remains unknown. No much larger clonotype is one base removed from it; base qualities were not supplied.

Library method: the immunoSEQ multiplex PCR assay. The clones in this table, taken by TCRdb from immuneACCESS, are in-frame only. Not every clone is retained; where verified, under half of the shortfall comes from an unresolved V gene, and the cause of the rest is unknown. The sample records about 170,000 clones, around nine tenths of which are singletons. The ten top clones hold around 12% of the sample. The source of this sequence is a man between 25 and 39 years old in good health. This chain is built from TRBV5-1 and TRBJ2-7; 10 bases in between match TRBD1. The sample taken for sequencing was blood. The CDR3 in this case is CASDPGQGPYEQYF. The sequenced DNA: TGCGCCAGCGATCCGGGACAGGGGCCCTACGAGCAGTACTTC.